The 26 T cell receptor beta chains in this list originate from one sample, sequenced in a study of T cells in Graves' hyperthyroidism and ophthalmopathy. Amplified regions were TCR beta CDR3 sequences from RNA transcripts. The HTBI primer set drove a first-round RT-PCR of the TCR CDR3. TCRdb passed the multiplex PCR reads through MiXCR, listing each CDR3 protein once. The sample comprises some 340,000 distinct CDR3 sequences, around 13% of which are singletons, and 34% rests with the top ten. What was sequenced was blood. These receptor sequences come from a woman in her thirties or forties with Graves' ophthalmopathy.

In its sample, this clonotype was seen many times. The chain employs TRBV19 and TRBJ1-2, with TRBD1 identical over 12 bases. Germline V gene sequence: CDR1 LNHDA, CDR2 SQIVND (reference sequence). CDR3 length: 16 amino acids. The J segment lost 7 bases and the V segment lost 5 bases, leaving 11 bases of the junction unmatched. CDR3 bases: TGTGCCAGTAGTGCTCCCCGGGACAGGGGGCGCGGTGGCTACACCTTC. Its translation: CASSAPRDRGRGGYTF.

This clonotype occurred many times. V and J are TRBV28 and TRBJ2-7; 12 bases are a match to TRBD2. Germline V gives CDR1 MDHEN, CDR2 SYDVKM. J lost 7 bases, V lost 6 bases, and 7 bases had no gene match. The CDR3 covers 14 residues. This CDR3 is CASRNGLAGREQYF. In nucleotides, the CDR3 is TGTGCCAGCAGGAATGGACTAGCGGGAAGGGAGCAGTACTTC.

This clonotype appeared a few times. The chain has TRBV20-1 and TRBJ2-4; no clear D. The germline V and J ends were trimmed by 1 base and 6 bases, with 13 bases remaining between them. The CDR3 is 14 amino acids. Germline assignment: CDR1 DFQATT and CDR2 SNEGSKA (reference sequence). The chain's CDR3 is CSARAHSLGNIQYF. CDR3 sequence (DNA): TGCAGTGCTAGAGCCCACTCTCTAGGAAACATTCAGTACTTC.

The genes are TRBV4-1 and TRBJ2-3; 7 bases map to TRBD2. In germline, CDR1 is MGHRA, CDR2 YSYEKL. Trimming at V came to 3 bases and at J to 2 bases, leaving 11 bases not matched to a gene. The CDR3 length is 17 residues. CDR3 loop: CASSQRLALFSTDTQYF. The CDR3 DNA reads TGCGCCAGCAGCCAGAGACTAGCTTTGTTCTCCACAGATACGCAGTATTTT.

This rearrangement joins TRBV18 to TRBJ2-7; unclear D gene. The CDR3 has 15 amino acids. In germline, CDR1 is KGHSH, CDR2 LQKENI. V was clipped by 3 bases and J by 2 bases, with 14 bases between them. CDR3 residues: CASSPKGNGPYEQYF. The CDR3 DNA is TGTGCCAGCTCACCGAAAGGGAACGGCCCCTACGAGCAGTACTTC.

There are a few counts of this clonotype. The gene calls are TRBV6-1 and TRBJ2-1, with D maybe TRBD1 (6 bases). CDR3 size: 15 residues. The germline V and J ends were trimmed by 6 bases and 7 bases, with 19 bases remaining between them. Germline V gene sequence: CDR1 MNHNS, CDR2 SASEGT. CDR3 in amino acids: CASSPGVPSRNEQFF. Written as DNA, the CDR3 is TGTGCCAGCAGCCCAGGGGTCCCTTCGAGGAATGAGCAGTTCTTC.

This clonotype was found many times. This chain joins TRBV12-3 or TRBV12-4 and TRBJ2-7; TRBD2 might be the D (6 bases). The CDR3 runs to 14 residues. V was shortened by 2 bases and J by 7 bases, with 15 bases between the two germline ends. CDR3 in amino acids: CASSLSEGTKEQYF. The CDR3 DNA reads TGTGCCAGCAGTTTATCGGAGGGGACGAAGGAGCAGTACTTC.

This chain links TRBV7-8 with TRBJ1-1; TRBD1 matches 8 bases. CDR3 length: 16 amino acids. Germline V gene lookup returns CDR1 SGHVS and CDR2 FQNEAQ. The J segment lost 2 bases and the V segment lost 3 bases, leaving 8 bases of the junction unmatched. CDR3 residues: CASSFQDRARNTEAFF. CDR3 DNA: TGTGCCAGCAGCTTTCAGGACAGGGCTAGAAACACTGAAGCTTTCTTT. Variable domain in full (rest from reference TRBV7-8 and TRBJ1-1): GAGVSQSPRYKVAKRGQDVALRCDPISGHVSLFWYQQALGQGPEFLTYFQNEAQLDKSGLPSDRFFAERPEGSVSTLKIQRTQQEDSAVYLCASSFQDRARNTEAFFGQGTRLTVV.

This clonotype showed up many times. This chain uses TRBV7-2 with TRBJ2-1; D uncertain. CDR1 SGHTA and CDR2 FQGNSA come from the germline V gene. The ends were cut back, 3 bases at V and 6 bases at J, with 21 bases in the middle. This CDR3 is 17 amino acids long. The CDR3 protein is CASSFTRSGVRSNEQFF. The CDR3 nucleotides read TGTGCCAGCAGCTTCACACGAAGTGGGGTGAGGAGCAATGAGCAGTTCTTC.

CDR3 amino acids: CASVDRLNQPQHF. In DNA form, the CDR3 reads TGTGCCAGTGTGGACAGACTCAATCAGCCCCAGCATTTT. The chain joins TRBV19 to TRBJ1-5, with D possibly being TRBD1 (6 bases). The CDR3 covers 13 residues. V was pared by 8 bases and J by 3 bases, with 11 bases between. Germline V gene data show CDR1 as LNHDA and CDR2 as SQIVND (reference sequence).

V gene TRBV29-1 combines with J gene TRBJ2-3; TRBD1 matches at 8 bases. The V segment lost 6 bases and the J segment 6 bases; nucleotides outside the gene matches: 2. Germline CDR1 is SQVTM and CDR2 is ANQGSEA. This CDR3 spans 11 amino acids. CDR3 loop: CSVRQGDTQYF. The CDR3 DNA is TGCAGCGTACGACAGGGGGATACGCAGTATTTT.

This clonotype was seen many times. V and J are TRBV20-1 and TRBJ2-3, with 7 bases lining up with TRBD1. The CDR3 sequence is 13 residues long. Per the germline V gene, CDR1 is DFQATT and CDR2 is SNEGSKA (reference sequence). Trimming took 6 bases from V and 1 from J; bases not matched to a gene: 4. CDR3 loop: CSAGTARTDTQYF. CDR3 DNA: TGCAGTGCCGGGACAGCCCGCACAGATACGCAGTATTTT.

This clonotype was observed at least ten times. The V gene is TRBV20-1, the J gene TRBJ2-3, with 11 positions matching TRBD2. Looked up from germline, CDR1 is DFQATT and CDR2 is SNEGSKA (reference sequence). With 6 bases clipped from V and 7 bases from J, the junction kept 9 bases outside the gene matches. The CDR3 sequence is 14 residues long. The CDR3 reads CSADALAGGHTQYF. The CDR3 region has the DNA TGCAGTGCCGATGCCCTAGCGGGAGGTCATACGCAGTATTTT.

There are many counts of this clonotype. Compared with germline, one end of the junction differs, possibly owing to a read error. The chain joins TRBV28 to TRBJ2-1, with TRBD2 as a possible D gene (6 bases). The CDR3 is 14 amino acids. Germline CDR1 MDHEN, CDR2 SYDVKM. CDR3 region: CATKQGGAYNKQFF. The CDR3 region has the DNA TGTGCCACCAAGCAGGGCGGGGCCTACAATAAGCAGTTCTTC.

This clonotype was counted ten times or more. The CDR3 region has the DNA TGTGCCAGCAGTTACAGCAAGTCCAACTATGGCTACACCTTC. Amino acid sequence: CASSYSKSNYGYTF. The V call is TRBV6-5, the J call TRBJ1-2; the D is unclear. The CDR3 contains 14 residues. The V gene's germline CDR1 is MNHEY and CDR2 SVGAGI. V dropped 2 bases and J dropped 2 bases, with 9 bases sitting between them.

This clonotype was counted many times. The chain carries TRBV15 and TRBJ2-2; a weak D match, TRBD2 (6 bases). CDR3 length: 17 residues. The germline V gene encodes CDR1 LNHNV and CDR2 YYDKDF (reference sequence). The V and J ends lost 0 bases and 4 bases respectively, with 15 bases between them. CDR3 nucleotide sequence: TGTGCCACCAGCAGAGATCGTCGGAGGGTCGGCACCGGGGAGCTGTTTTTT. Translating gives CATSRDRRRVGTGELFF.

This clonotype has a handful of counts. This rearrangement joins TRBV7-9 to TRBJ2-6, with 11 bases fitting TRBD2. CDR1 is SEHNR and CDR2 is FQNEAQ in the germline V gene (reference sequence). This CDR3 spans 18 amino acids. V was clipped by 2 bases and J by 0 bases; unmatched bases: 3. The chain's CDR3 is CASSLTSGSGSGANVLTF. In nucleotides, the CDR3 is TGTGCCAGCAGCTTAACTAGCGGGAGTGGCTCTGGGGCCAACGTCCTGACTTTC.

This clonotype was recorded at least ten times. The rearrangement links TRBV6-1 to TRBJ2-7; TRBD2 matches 14 bases. V lost 5 bases, J lost 1 base, and 13 bases stayed unmatched. Germline CDR1 MNHNS, CDR2 SASEGT. The CDR3 has 19 residues. The CDR3: CASSSLTSGRAVMSYEQYF. CDR3 in DNA: TGTGCCAGCAGTTCCTTGACTAGCGGGAGGGCCGTAATGTCCTACGAGCAGTACTTC.

A note on this clonotype: This could be a read error, since a much larger clone is one nucleotide away. The chain recombines TRBV27 with TRBJ1-5, with TRBD1 as a possible D gene (6 bases). The CDR3 extends over 16 amino acids. CDR1 is MNHEY, CDR2 SMNVEV, per germline (reference sequence). The CDR3 reads CDSSLIGQYSNQPQHF. CDR3 DNA sequence: TGTGACAGCAGTTTAATTGGACAGTATAGCAATCAGCCCCAGCATTTT.

This clonotype was found a few times. CDR3 protein: CASSLSPGGTEAFF. For the CDR3, the DNA is TGTGCCAGCAGCTTAAGTCCAGGGGGCACTGAAGCTTTCTTT. The V gene is TRBV7-9, the J gene TRBJ1-1; 7 nucleotides agree with TRBD1. The CDR3 extends over 14 amino acids. Per the germline V gene, CDR1 is SEHNR and CDR2 is FQNEAQ (reference sequence). Trimming cost V 2 bases and J 4 bases; bases outside gene matches: 4.

This clonotype has a handful of counts. The chain carries TRBV7-2 and TRBJ2-3; 9 bases line up with TRBD2. This CDR3 spans 16 amino acids. Germline trimming cut 5 bases from V and 6 bases from J; bases unmatched to any gene: 12. Germline values: CDR1 SGHTA, CDR2 FQGNSA. The CDR3 spells CASSPFGLAGTDTQYF. The CDR3 bases are TGTGCCAGCAGCCCCTTCGGCCTAGCGGGAACTGATACGCAGTATTTT.

This clonotype was found many times. The J gene is TRBJ1-4, the V gene TRBV11-2; D not certain. Germline V gives CDR1 SGHAT, CDR2 FQNNGV. This CDR3 has 15 amino acids. The V and J ends lost 2 bases and 4 bases respectively, with 11 bases between them. The CDR3 DNA is TGTGCCAGCAGCTTACTCGTAGGACTTAATGAAAAACTGTTTTTT. Protein: CASSLLVGLNEKLFF.

Worth noting for this clonotype: One base away lies a much larger clone, so this may be a sequencing read error. The V gene is TRBV28, the J gene TRBJ1-1; TRBD1 matches 7 bases. The CDR3 is 14 residues long. Germline V gene lookup returns CDR1 MDHEN and CDR2 SYDVKM. V shed 5 bases, J shed 0 bases, and the junction held 3 bases outside the gene matches. CDR3 sequence: CASSEQGMNTEAFF. CDR3 sequence (DNA): TGTGCCAGCAGTGAACAGGGGATGAACACTGAAGCTTTCTTT.

In its sample, this clonotype was seen many times. The chain carries TRBV11-2 and TRBJ1-1; D perhaps matches TRBD1 (5 bases). V was clipped by 0 bases and J by 3 bases, with 8 bases between them. Germline assignment: CDR1 SGHAT and CDR2 FQNNGV. The length of the CDR3 is 14 residues. CDR3 protein: CASSLDRADTEAFF. The CDR3 DNA reads as TGTGCCAGCAGCTTAGACAGGGCGGACACTGAAGCTTTCTTT.

In its sample, this clonotype was seen many times. V usage is TRBV20-1 and J usage is TRBJ1-1; D unclear. CDR3 length: 12 residues. Germline V gene lookup returns CDR1 DFQATT and CDR2 SNEGSKA (reference sequence). The V gene lost 6 bases and the J gene lost 3 bases, with 11 bases spanning the gap. The CDR3 nucleotides are TGCAGTGCGGGAGAGTCCCACACTGAAGCTTTCTTT. It is translated as CSAGESHTEAFF.

At least ten counts were recorded for this clonotype. This sequence joins TRBV29-1 and TRBJ2-7, with 7 positions matching TRBD1. CDR3 size: 15 residues. Germline V gene data show CDR1 as SQVTM and CDR2 as ANQGSEA. Germline trimming cut 5 bases from V and 1 base from J; bases unmatched to any gene: 11. DNA for the CDR3: TGCAGCGTTATAGGGGACAGCTTAGAATCCTACGAGCAGTACTTC. Translating gives CSVIGDSLESYEQYF.